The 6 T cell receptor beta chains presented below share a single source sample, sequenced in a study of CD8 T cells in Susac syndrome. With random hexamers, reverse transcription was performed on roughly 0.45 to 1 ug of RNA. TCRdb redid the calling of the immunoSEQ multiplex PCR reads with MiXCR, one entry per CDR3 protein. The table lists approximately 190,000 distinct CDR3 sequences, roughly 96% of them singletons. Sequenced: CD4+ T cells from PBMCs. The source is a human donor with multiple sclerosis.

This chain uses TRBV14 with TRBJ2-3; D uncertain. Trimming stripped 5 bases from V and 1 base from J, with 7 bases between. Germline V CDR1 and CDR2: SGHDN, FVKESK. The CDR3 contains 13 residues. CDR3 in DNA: TGTGCCAGCAGCGACTTTCGCACAGATACGCAGTATTTT. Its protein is CASSDFRTDTQYF.

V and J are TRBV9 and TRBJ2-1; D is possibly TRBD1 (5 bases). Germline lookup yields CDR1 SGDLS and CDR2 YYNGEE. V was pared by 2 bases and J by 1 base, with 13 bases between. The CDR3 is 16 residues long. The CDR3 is CASSVRFSGSYNEQFF. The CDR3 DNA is TGTGCCAGCAGCGTCCGGTTTTCAGGGTCCTACAATGAGCAGTTCTTC.

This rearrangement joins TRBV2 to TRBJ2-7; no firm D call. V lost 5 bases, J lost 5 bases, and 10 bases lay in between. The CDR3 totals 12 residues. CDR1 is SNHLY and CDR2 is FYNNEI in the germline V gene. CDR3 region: CASSFGRDEQYF. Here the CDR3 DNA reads TGTGCCAGCAGTTTCGGACGCGACGAGCAGTACTTC.

This chain's CDR3 is CATSRQGPNSPLHF. The CDR3 DNA sequence: TGTGCCACCAGCCGACAGGGTCCTAATTCACCCCTCCACTTT. The rearrangement joins TRBV15 to TRBJ1-6; the match to TRBD1 covers 7 bases. V shed 5 bases, J shed 6 bases, and the junction held 4 bases outside the gene matches. This CDR3 contains 14 residues. Germline-derived CDR1 and CDR2 are LNHNV and YYDKDF (reference sequence).

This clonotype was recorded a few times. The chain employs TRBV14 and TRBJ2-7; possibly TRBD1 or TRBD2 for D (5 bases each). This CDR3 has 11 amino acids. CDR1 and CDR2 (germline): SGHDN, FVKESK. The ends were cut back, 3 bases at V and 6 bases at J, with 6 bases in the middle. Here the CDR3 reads CASSHGGEQYF. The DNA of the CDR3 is TGTGCCAGCAGCCATGGGGGCGAGCAGTACTTC.

CDR3 sequence reads: CASGLSRGQPQHF. Written as DNA, the CDR3 is TGTGCTAGTGGTTTGTCTCGGGGACAGCCCCAGCATTTT. The chain employs TRBV12-5 and TRBJ1-5; D is uncertain. From germline, CDR1 is LGHNT and CDR2 FRNRAP. V gave up 2 bases and J gave up 7 bases, with 9 bases separating them. The CDR3 is 13 amino acids. The complete variable domain, with remaining parts taken from reference TRBV12-5 and TRBJ1-5, reads DARVTQTPRHKVTEMGQEVTMRCQPILGHNTVFWYRQTMMQGLELLAYFRNRAPLDDSGMPKDRFSAEMPDATLATLKIQPSEPRDSAVYFCASGLSRGQPQHFGDGTRLSIL.